The 14 T cell receptor beta chains presented below share a single source sample, sequenced in a study of T cells expressing NK-cell markers. From its re-call of the 5' RACE reads, TCRdb lists each CDR3 protein once, without DNA. In total, the table holds about 440,000 distinct CDR3 sequences. Sequencing input: blood T cells: a sorted CD56 or NKG2C T cell subset, CD4+ or CD8+ T cells, or bulk PBMC T cells (not recorded which). These receptors all come from a woman between 18 and 69 years old in good health.

The chain couples TRBV7-2 to TRBJ1-6. Germline CDR1 SGHTA, CDR2 FQGNSA. The CDR3 runs to 14 residues. Here the CDR3 reads CASSLVRVNSPLHF. Filled out from reference TRBV7-2 and TRBJ1-6, the complete variable domain reads GAGVSQSPSNKVTEKGKDVELRCDPISGHTALYWYRQSLGQGLEFLIYFQGNSAPDKSGLPSDRFSAERTGGSVSTLTIQRTQQEDSAVYLCASSLVRVNSPLHFGNGTRLTVT.

The chain is built from TRBV2 and TRBJ2-6; no DNA is available, so the TRBD1 call from TCRdb remains unchecked. CDR1 is SNHLY and CDR2 is FYNNEI in the germline V gene. The CDR3 is made up of 17 amino acids. The CDR3 region is CASSGPRQISGANVLTF. Filled out from reference TRBV2 and TRBJ2-6, the complete variable domain reads EPEVTQTPSHQVTQMGQEVILRCVPISNHLYFYWYRQILGQKVEFLVSFYNNEISEKSEIFDDQFSVERPDGSNFTLKIRSTKLEDSAMYFCASSGPRQISGANVLTFGAGSRLTVL.

The chain employs TRBV5-1 and TRBJ2-5; TCRdb's D call, TRBD2, is unchecked because there is no DNA. CDR3 length: 14 residues. The germline gives CDR1 SGHRS, CDR2 YFSETQ. The CDR3: CASRGALSQETQYF.

The rearrangement joins TRBV11-1 to TRBJ2-3; TCRdb reports TRBD2, a call that lacks DNA to check it against. The CDR3 contains 18 residues. CDR1 is SGHAT and CDR2 is FQDESV in the germline V gene (reference sequence). The CDR3 protein is CASSLGNTGSSRSDTQYF.

J is TRBJ1-1 and V is TRBV7-9. The CDR3 loop spans 16 amino acids. The germline CDR1 and CDR2 sequences are SEHNR and FQNEAQ (reference sequence). CDR3: CASSLVSLRVNTEAFF.

The V call is TRBV4-1, the J call TRBJ1-2; TCRdb gives TRBD1 as the D gene, but with no DNA this cannot be confirmed. Germline V CDR1 and CDR2: MGHRA, YSYEKL. This CDR3 has 14 residues. CDR3 loop: CASSRAGRTYGYTF.

The J gene is TRBJ1-4, the V gene TRBV4-1; the TCRdb call, TRBD1, lacks DNA for checking. This CDR3 has 21 amino acids. Germline CDR1 reads MGHRA; CDR2 reads YSYEKL. CDR3 amino acids: CASSQEGGRGSQRSPREKLFF.

This chain joins TRBV5-4 and TRBJ1-2; TCRdb's D call of TRBD1 is untestable without DNA. There are 14 residues in the CDR3. The germline V gene encodes CDR1 SGHNT and CDR2 YYREEE (reference sequence). This CDR3 reads CASSPRQGEFGYTF.

This chain uses TRBV27 with TRBJ1-5. The CDR3 is made up of 13 amino acids. From germline, CDR1 is MNHEY and CDR2 SMNVEV (reference sequence). CDR3 sequence reads: CASSLWSNQPQHF.

CDR3 sequence: CAWRQGALGTDTQYF. The chain joins TRBV30 to TRBJ2-3; TCRdb picks TRBD1, but there is no DNA to check that call. Germline V lookup: CDR1 GTSNPN, CDR2 SVGIG (reference sequence). This CDR3 has 15 amino acids.

The chain couples TRBV18 to TRBJ1-4; the D call from TCRdb, TRBD1, cannot be confirmed without DNA. CDR1 is KGHSH and CDR2 is LQKENI in the germline V gene. The CDR3 extends over 17 amino acids. CDR3: CASSPGQGVATNEKLFF.

The chain recombines TRBV18 with TRBJ2-3; checking the TCRdb D call of TRBD2 is not possible without DNA. CDR1 is KGHSH, CDR2 LQKENI, per germline. The CDR3 is 17 amino acids. The chain's CDR3 is CASSQGRLAGGQDTQYF.

Here the CDR3 reads CASSSQTRAETQYF. The V call is TRBV7-2, the J call TRBJ2-5; with no DNA, the TCRdb D assignment of TRBD2 cannot be verified. CDR1 and CDR2 from the germline V gene are SGHTA and FQGNSA. This CDR3 has 14 amino acids.

The V gene is TRBV29-1, the J gene TRBJ2-3; the TRBD2 assignment by TCRdb is unverifiable without DNA. The CDR3 spans 15 residues. Germline V gene data show CDR1 as SQVTM and CDR2 as ANQGSEA. CDR3 protein: CSVAGLAGGYDTQYF.